These 10 T cell receptor beta chains were sequenced from one sample in a study of shared clonotypes between healthy human individuals. Sequencing was performed with immunoSEQ multiplex PCR; in TCRdb, only in-frame clones are kept and a portion is missing. The repertoire has about 1 million clones, about four fifths of them found once; the top ten carry more than 0.5%. The sequenced sample was memory CD4+ T cells from PBMCs. Documented subset: CD45RA-negative fraction. The receptors come from a young man in good health. Some clones in this sample may be carry-over from other donors' samples.

V is TRBV5-4 and J is TRBJ2-2; D remains ambiguous. Trimming pared 3 bases from V and 1 base from J, leaving 13 bases between. The CDR3 length is 16 residues. Germline-derived CDR1 and CDR2 are SGHNT and YYREEE (reference sequence). This CDR3 reads CASSSRATRNTGELFF. CDR3 in DNA: TGTGCCAGCAGCTCCCGCGCCACCCGGAACACCGGGGAGCTGTTTTTT.

V and J are TRBV5-8 and TRBJ1-3, with D tentatively TRBD1 (5 bases). The CDR3 has 14 amino acids. Trimming shortened V by 1 base and J by 4 bases, and 9 bases separated the two germline ends. Germline CDR1 is SGHTS and CDR2 is YDEGEE. The CDR3 sequence is CASSLKGSGNTIYF. As DNA, the CDR3 is TGTGCCAGCAGCTTGAAGGGGAGCGGAAACACCATATATTTT. The full variable domain, completed using reference TRBV5-8 and TRBJ1-3, is EAGVTQSPTHLIKTRGQQATLRCSPISGHTSVYWYQQALGLGLQFLLWYDEGEERNRGNFPPRFSGRQFPNYSSELNVNALELEDSALYLCASSLKGSGNTIYFGEGSWLTVV.

The gene calls are TRBV5-6 and TRBJ2-7, with no clear D. The CDR3 has 13 residues. V gave up 3 bases and J gave up 0 bases, with 7 bases separating them. Germline V CDR1 and CDR2: SGHDT, YYEEEE. CDR3 sequence reads: CASSSPNSYEQYF. The CDR3 coding sequence is TGTGCCAGCAGCTCACCCAACTCCTACGAGCAGTACTTC.

The CDR3, as DNA: TGTGCCAGCAGTAACTTCCGGGCTGCGAACACCGGGGAGCTGTTTTTT. As protein: CASSNFRAANTGELFF. The chain employs TRBV28 and TRBJ2-2, with D unresolved. V was clipped by 5 bases and J by 0 bases, with 13 bases between them. This CDR3 has 16 residues. Germline V gene lookup returns CDR1 MDHEN and CDR2 SYDVKM.

The chain joins TRBV5-8 to TRBJ2-1; D unresolved. The CDR3 loop spans 13 amino acids. CDR1 is SGHTS, CDR2 YDEGEE, per germline. V dropped 10 bases and J dropped 2 bases, with 13 bases sitting between them. The CDR3 region is CAGARYTYNEQFF. DNA of the CDR3: TGTGCCGGAGCCCGATACACCTACAATGAGCAGTTCTTC.

This rearrangement joins TRBV5-1 to TRBJ1-2; D call uncertain. The CDR3 is made up of 14 amino acids. The V end was cut by 0 bases, the J end by 4 bases, with 10 bases between. CDR1 is SGHRS, CDR2 YFSETQ, per germline. Written as DNA, the CDR3 is TGCGCCAGCAGCTTGGGCGGGGTAGGCTATGGCTACACCTTC. The encoded protein is CASSLGGVGYGYTF.

The J gene is TRBJ2-2, the V gene TRBV5-1; 8 nucleotides line up with TRBD1. Looked up from germline, CDR1 is SGHRS and CDR2 is YFSETQ. Trimming cost V 3 bases and J 2 bases; bases outside gene matches: 6. The length of the CDR3 is 16 residues. CDR3 sequence reads: CASSWTGTGNTGELFF. The DNA for the CDR3 is TGCGCCAGCAGCTGGACCGGGACAGGTAACACCGGGGAGCTGTTTTTT.

V usage is TRBV14 and J usage is TRBJ1-1; 8 bases fit TRBD1. The germline V gene has CDR1 SGHDN and CDR2 FVKESK. Losses at the gene ends were 3 bases for V and 4 bases for J; bases not matched to a gene: 4. The CDR3 runs 14 residues. CDR3 loop: CASSHRGRGTEAFF. CDR3 DNA sequence: TGTGCCAGCAGCCACAGGGGGCGCGGCACTGAAGCTTTCTTT.

This chain joins TRBV18 and TRBJ1-5; perhaps TRBD1 as D (5 bases). The CDR3 runs to 14 residues. The V end was cut by 5 bases, the J end by 3 bases, with 11 bases between. CDR1 and CDR2 from the germline V gene are KGHSH and LQKENI. CDR3 bases: TGTGCCAGCTCAACCCGACAGATCAATCAGCCCCAGCATTTT. It translates to CASSTRQINQPQHF.

The rearrangement joins TRBV7-9 to TRBJ2-5, with no clear D. The CDR3 contains 14 residues. CDR1 is SEHNR and CDR2 is FQNEAQ in the germline V gene (reference sequence). With 2 bases removed from V and 0 bases from J, the gap between germline ends came to 7 bases. The CDR3 here is CASSLYYDQETQYF. The DNA for the CDR3 is TGTGCCAGCAGCTTATATTACGACCAAGAGACCCAGTACTTC.